The clone carrying this T cell receptor (beta chain) has a single count. This sample is drawn from a study of radiotherapy plus CTLA-4 blockade in lung cancer. Some clones are missing from TCRdb's copy, which holds only in-frame ones; the method was immunoSEQ multiplex PCR. The data show tens of thousands of clones, with more than 65% seen just once and 3.2% held by the top ten. This receptor was obtained from a human donor with non-small cell lung cancer who had a partial response to radiotherapy plus ipilimumab. The sequencing here drew on peripheral blood, taken from a patient treated with radiotherapy plus ipilimumab.

This CDR3 is CASSLTTGWGYTF. For the CDR3, the DNA is TGTGCCAGCAGCTTAACGACAGGGTGGGGCTACACCTTC. This chain connects TRBV5-5 to TRBJ1-2; 7 bases agree with TRBD1. J gave up 8 bases and V 2 bases, and 6 bases lay outside the gene matches. The germline CDR1 and CDR2 sequences are SGHKS and YYEKEE (reference sequence). The CDR3 has 13 residues.